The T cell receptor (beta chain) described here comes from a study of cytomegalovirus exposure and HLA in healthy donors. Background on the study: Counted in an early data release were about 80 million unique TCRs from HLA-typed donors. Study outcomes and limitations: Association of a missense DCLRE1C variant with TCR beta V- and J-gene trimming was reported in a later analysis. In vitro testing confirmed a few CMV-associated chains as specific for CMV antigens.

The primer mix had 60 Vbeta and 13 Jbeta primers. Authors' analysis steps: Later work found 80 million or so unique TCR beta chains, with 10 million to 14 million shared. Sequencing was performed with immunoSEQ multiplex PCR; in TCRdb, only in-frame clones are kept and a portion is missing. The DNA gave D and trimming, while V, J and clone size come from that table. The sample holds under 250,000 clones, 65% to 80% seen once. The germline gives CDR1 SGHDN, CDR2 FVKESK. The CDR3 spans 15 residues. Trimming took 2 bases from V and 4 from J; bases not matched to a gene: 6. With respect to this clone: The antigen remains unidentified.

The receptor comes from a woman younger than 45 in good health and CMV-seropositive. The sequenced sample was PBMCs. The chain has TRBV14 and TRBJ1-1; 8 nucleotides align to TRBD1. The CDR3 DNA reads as TGTGCCAGCAGCCAACAGGGGGCTCTGAGCACTGAAGCTTTCTTT. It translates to CASSQQGALSTEAFF.